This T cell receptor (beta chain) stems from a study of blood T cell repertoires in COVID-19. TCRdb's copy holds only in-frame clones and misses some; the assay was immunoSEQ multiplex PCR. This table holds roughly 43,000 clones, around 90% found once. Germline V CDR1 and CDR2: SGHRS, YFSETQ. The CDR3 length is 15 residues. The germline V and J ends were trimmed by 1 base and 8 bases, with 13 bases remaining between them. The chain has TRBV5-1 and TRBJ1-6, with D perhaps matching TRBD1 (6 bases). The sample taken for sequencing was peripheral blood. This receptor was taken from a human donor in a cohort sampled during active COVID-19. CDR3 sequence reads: CASSLLGGLDSPLHF. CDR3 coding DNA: TGCGCCAGCAGCTTGCTGGGGGGGCTGGATTCACCCCTCCACTTT.